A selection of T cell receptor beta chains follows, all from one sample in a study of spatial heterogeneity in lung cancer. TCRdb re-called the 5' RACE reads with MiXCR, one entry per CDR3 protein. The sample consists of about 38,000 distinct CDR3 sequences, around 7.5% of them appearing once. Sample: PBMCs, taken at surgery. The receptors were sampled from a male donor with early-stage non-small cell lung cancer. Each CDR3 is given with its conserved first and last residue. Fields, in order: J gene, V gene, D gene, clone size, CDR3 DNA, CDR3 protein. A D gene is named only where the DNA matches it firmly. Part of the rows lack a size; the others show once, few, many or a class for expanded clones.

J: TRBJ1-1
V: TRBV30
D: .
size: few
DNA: TGTGCCTGGAGTGTAACAGTGAACACTGAAGCTTTCTTT
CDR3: CAWSVTVNTEAFF

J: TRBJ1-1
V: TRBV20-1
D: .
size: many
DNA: TGCAGTGCTAGAAGCTGGGTTGGTGAAGCTTTCTTT
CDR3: CSARSWVGEAFF

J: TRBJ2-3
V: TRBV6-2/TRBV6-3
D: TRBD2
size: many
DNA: TGTGCCAGCAGTTACCAACTAGCGGGATTCGATACGCAGTATTTT
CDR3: CASSYQLAGFDTQYF

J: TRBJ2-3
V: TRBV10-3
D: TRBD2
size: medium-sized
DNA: TGTGCCATCAGCCTTCCTAGCGGACAACCGCAGTATTTT
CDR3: CAISLPSGQPQYF

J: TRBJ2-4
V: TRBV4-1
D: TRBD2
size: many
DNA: TGCGCCAGCAGCCGACTAGCGGGAGAGAACATTCAGTACTTC
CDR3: CASSRLAGENIQYF

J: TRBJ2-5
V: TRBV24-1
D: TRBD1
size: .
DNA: TGTGCCACCAGTGATCCGGGACAGGGCCTAGAGACCCAGTACTTC
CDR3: CATSDPGQGLETQYF

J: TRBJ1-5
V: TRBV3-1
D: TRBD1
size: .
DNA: TGTGCCAGCAGCCGTTCAGGGGGCACTCAGCCCCAGCATTTT
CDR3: CASSRSGGTQPQHF

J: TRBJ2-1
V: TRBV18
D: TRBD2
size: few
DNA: TGTGCCAGCTCACCACCGGGTAGCGGGGGGGCTCACAATGAGCAGTTCTTC
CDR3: CASSPPGSGGAHNEQFF

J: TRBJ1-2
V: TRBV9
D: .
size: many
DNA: TGTGCCAGCAGCGTGGGACGGAGTCTTTTCTATGGCTACACCTTC
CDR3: CASSVGRSLFYGYTF

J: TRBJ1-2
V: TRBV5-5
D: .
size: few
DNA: TGTGCCAGCAGCTTGGATGGGCAGGGAGGGCTCTATGGCTACACCTTC
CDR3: CASSLDGQGGLYGYTF